What follows describes a single TCR beta chain. This clone turned up a few times. Its antigen is currently not known. No much larger clone exists at a distance of one base, and base qualities are not known. This entry belongs to a study of CD8+ T cells in alopecia areata listed by TCRdb under 2018. Turning to the overall study: In both human patients and the C3H/HeJ mouse model, the study applied high-throughput TCRbeta sequencing to look at T cell clonal expansion in alopecia areata. Clonality in the scalp was compared among normal scalp (n=4), patchy alopecia areata scalp (n=8), and alopecia totalis/universalis scalp (n=8). RNA came from the PAXgene miRNA kit for fixed scalp, the miRNeasy kit for PBMCs, and the RNeasy kit for mouse skin. TCRbeta CDR3 regions were amplified by immunoSEQ multiplex PCR using 35 Vbeta forward and 13 Jbeta reverse primers. Human TCRbeta sequencing covered scalp tissue and sorted CD4+ and CD8+ peripheral blood T cells from patchy and totalis/universalis alopecia areata patients and healthy controls. Study-wide conclusions, independent of this receptor: Compared with normal scalp, lesional scalp, particularly in alopecia totalis/universalis, had higher clonality and more expanded CD8+ clones, which suggests antigenic drive. Resident alphabeta T cells in normal human skin are also sequenced, complicating scalp TCR repertoire analysis, unlike mouse skin dominated by gammadelta T cells. Compared with mice, TCR sequences shared between patients were less clear, possibly partly because of HLA diversity across the patient population.

PBMCs were separated by density centrifugation and stained for CD3, CD4 and CD8, after which CD4+ and CD8+ T cells were sorted on a FACSAria. Scalp biopsies and blood samples were obtained from unaffected controls. Library preparation used the immunoSEQ multiplex PCR assay. RNA was extracted from all samples and reverse transcribed into cDNA, which served as template for TCR sequencing. SuperScript III was used for first-strand cDNA synthesis, primed with a 2:1 mix of oligo-dT and random hexamers. Amplification bias was assessed with a synthetic immune receptor repertoire, and residual bias was removed computationally. In the paper's pipeline: After raw reads were preprocessed to remove errors, the CDR3 was defined following IMGT conventions as running from the conserved cysteine to phenylalanine. To get clonality, Shannon entropy was normalized by log2 of the number of productive unique TCRs and the result was subtracted from 1. Scalp TCRbeta sequences were cross-referenced with sorted blood CD4 and CD8 repertoires so that the CD4 or CD8 identity of scalp clones could be inferred. The clones in this table, taken by TCRdb from immuneACCESS, are in-frame only. Not every clone is retained; where verified, under half of the shortfall comes from an unresolved V gene, and the cause of the rest is unknown. The DNA was the basis for D and trimming; V, J and clone size are from that table. Present in this sample are over 150,000 clones, about 56% of which were seen just once. The biggest ten clones account for about 5.3% of the sample.

CDR1 and CDR2 were assigned from the germline V gene (reference sequence) as SEHNR and FQNEAQ. V is cut by 8 bases and J by 0 bases, and the space between the germline ends is 11 bases. The CDR3 spans 14 residues, from the cysteine through the phenylalanine. The CDR3 DNA has 42 bases and is translated from base 1. The receptor's source is a human donor in good health. Specimen: CD8+ T cells sorted from blood. The V and J segments used are TRBV7-9 and TRBJ1-5, with the D gene not clear enough to name. Here the CDR3 is given as CASGSPDSNQPQHF. The DNA sequence reads TGTGCCAGCGGAAGCCCCGATAGCAATCAGCCCCAGCATTTT.